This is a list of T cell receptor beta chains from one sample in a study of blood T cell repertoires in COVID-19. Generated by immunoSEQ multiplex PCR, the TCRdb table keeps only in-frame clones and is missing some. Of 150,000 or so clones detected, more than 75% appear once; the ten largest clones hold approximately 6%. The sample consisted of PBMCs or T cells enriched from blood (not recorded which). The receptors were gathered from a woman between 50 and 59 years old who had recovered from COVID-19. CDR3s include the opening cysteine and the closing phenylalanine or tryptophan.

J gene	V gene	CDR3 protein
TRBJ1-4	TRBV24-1	CATSDLGAGGSEKLFF
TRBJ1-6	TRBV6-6	CASSQQGSGNSPLHF
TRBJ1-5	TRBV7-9	CASSFTGRGDQPQHF
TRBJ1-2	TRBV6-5	CASSPRTDYYGYTF
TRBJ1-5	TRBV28	CASNGQGQPQHF
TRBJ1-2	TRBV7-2	CASSITGGAYGYTF
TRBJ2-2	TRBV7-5	CVRSLHSPELGTGELFF
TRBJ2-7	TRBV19	CASSPRESFYEQYF
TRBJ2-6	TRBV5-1	CASSPQQGSGANVLTF
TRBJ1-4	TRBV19	CASSMRQATNEKLFF
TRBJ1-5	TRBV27	CASGQGGYSNQPQHF
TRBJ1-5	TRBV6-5	CASRDRGRGNQPQHF
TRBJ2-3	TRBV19	CASRFRFSSTDTQYF
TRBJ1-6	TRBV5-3	CARSWVLDSELSYNSPLHF
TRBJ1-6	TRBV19	CASRPGTTNSPLHF
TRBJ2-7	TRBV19	CASSAPSGQSYEQYF
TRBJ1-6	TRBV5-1	CASSLTGINSPLHF
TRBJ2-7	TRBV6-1	CASSEESGGGARGEQYF
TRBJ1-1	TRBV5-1	CASSLDGRIAFF
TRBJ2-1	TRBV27	CASLRTGTGMTWEQFF
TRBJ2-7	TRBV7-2	CASSFGQGWDEQYF
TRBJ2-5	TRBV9	CASSPDPQGGQETQYF
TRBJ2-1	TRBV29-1	CSVEKLAGNNEQFF
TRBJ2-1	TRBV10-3	CAISEQTAGNEQFF
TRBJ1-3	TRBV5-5	CASSFWQGNGNTIYF
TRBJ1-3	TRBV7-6	CASSSGQPPGNTIYF
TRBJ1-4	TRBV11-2	CASSLVANEKLFF
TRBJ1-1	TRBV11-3	CASSLAGNTEAFF
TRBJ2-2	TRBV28	CASSFETGAPGELFF
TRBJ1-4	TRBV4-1	CASSQRGTGGFATNEKLFF
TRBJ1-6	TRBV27	CASSPMTGFGSPLHF
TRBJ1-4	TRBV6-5	CASSYSGPTNEKLFF
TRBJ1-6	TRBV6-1	CASSEAGQGSGRLHF
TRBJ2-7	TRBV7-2	CASSLEGAQEQYF
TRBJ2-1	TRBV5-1	CASSLVLGTGYNEQFF